One sample yielded the 10 T cell receptor beta chains listed below, sequenced in a study of response to subunit inactivated influenza vaccine. TCRdb passed the RT-PCR reads through MiXCR, listing each CDR3 protein once. The repertoire consists of 610,000 or so distinct CDR3 sequences, with 14% occurring once and the leading ten covering approximately 12%. The sequenced sample was PBMCs from blood, obtained 12 days after vaccination. These receptors all come from a man between 45 and 60 years old who received an inactivated influenza vaccine.

This clonotype was seen only a few times. The rearrangement uses TRBV7-2 and TRBJ2-3; tentatively, D is TRBD2 (5 bases). V was clipped by 5 bases and J by 2 bases, with 14 bases between them. This CDR3 has 15 amino acids. Per the germline V gene, CDR1 is SGHTA and CDR2 is FQGNSA. CDR3 in amino acids: CASSARGGYTDTQYF. CDR3 DNA: TGTGCCAGCAGCGCAAGAGGCGGGTACACAGATACGCAGTATTTT.

In its sample, this clonotype was seen a few times. CDR3 in amino acids: CASSQVRARAYNEQFF. In DNA form, the CDR3 reads TGTGCCAGCAGCCAAGTGCGGGCCCGCGCCTACAATGAGCAGTTCTTC. This chain connects TRBV3-1 to TRBJ2-1; a weak D match, TRBD2 (5 bases). This CDR3 comprises 16 residues. V gave up 1 base and J gave up 2 bases, with 12 bases separating them. CDR1 and CDR2 from the germline V gene are LGHDT and YNNKEL (reference sequence).

The chain is built from TRBV7-2 and TRBJ2-1; D remains ambiguous. V was shortened by 5 bases and J by 0 bases, with 14 bases between the two germline ends. Looked up from germline, CDR1 is SGHTA and CDR2 is FQGNSA. CDR3 length equals 16 residues. CDR3 amino acids: CASSPPPGSSYNEQFF. CDR3 nucleotide sequence: TGTGCCAGCAGCCCCCCTCCCGGCTCCTCCTACAATGAGCAGTTCTTC.

The V call is TRBV4-2, the J call TRBJ2-3, with D perhaps matching TRBD2 (5 bases). This CDR3 is built from 15 residues. Germline CDR1 LGHNA, CDR2 YNFKEQ. The V gene lost 4 bases and the J gene lost 2 bases, with 13 bases spanning the gap. CDR3 sequence (DNA): TGTGCCAGCAGCCCTCGGGGAGACGACACAGATACGCAGTATTTT. Protein product: CASSPRGDDTDTQYF.

The CDR3 bases are TGTGCCAGCAGTTTAACCCACGGGGGGTACGAGCAGTACTTC. It yields the protein CASSLTHGGYEQYF. The chain employs TRBV28 and TRBJ2-7, with 7 bases identical to TRBD2. Germline CDR1 MDHEN, CDR2 SYDVKM. V lost 2 bases to trimming and J lost 4 bases; unmatched junction nucleotides: 5. CDR3 size: 14 residues.

The sample holds many counts of this clonotype. The germline gene is not matched at one end of the junction; a read error may be the cause. The gene calls are TRBV12-3 or TRBV12-4 and TRBJ1-1; D call uncertain. This CDR3 comprises 13 residues. CDR3 bases: TGCGCCAGCAGCTTTTCAGGGAACACTGAAGCTTTCTTT. It translates to CASSFSGNTEAFF.

The genes are TRBV20-1 and TRBJ1-3; TRBD1 is a possible D gene (6 bases). The germline V and J ends were trimmed by 0 bases and 4 bases, with 13 bases remaining between them. The CDR3 consists of 15 residues. Germline V gene lookup returns CDR1 DFQATT and CDR2 SNEGSKA (reference sequence). CDR3 nucleotide sequence: TGCAGTGCTAGAGATACAGGGTACAAAGGAAACACCATATATTTT. This codes for CSARDTGYKGNTIYF.

This clonotype was detected only a few times. This rearrangement joins TRBV28 to TRBJ2-5, with D unresolved. Germline loops: CDR1 MDHEN, CDR2 SYDVKM. The CDR3 length is 14 residues. With 2 bases removed from V and 3 bases from J, the gap between germline ends came to 10 bases. Written as DNA, the CDR3 is TGTGCCAGCAGTTTACTGTCATTAAAAGAGACCCAGTACTTC. Translated, it gives CASSLLSLKETQYF.

This rearrangement joins TRBV5-1 to TRBJ2-3; D unresolved. Germline V gene sequence: CDR1 SGHRS, CDR2 YFSETQ. There are 16 residues in the CDR3. V lost 0 bases to trimming and J lost 4 bases, with 15 bases between them. The CDR3 is CASSLGPQTTSDTQYF. The CDR3 DNA reads as TGCGCCAGCAGCTTGGGGCCGCAGACAACGTCAGATACGCAGTATTTT.

This chain links TRBV4-3 with TRBJ1-2; possibly TRBD1 for D (5 bases). There are 15 residues in the CDR3. The germline gives CDR1 LGHNA, CDR2 YSLEER. V lost 0 bases and J lost 9, with 17 bases in between. CDR3 residues: CASSQDWTLYGSYTF. The CDR3 nucleotides read TGCGCCAGCAGCCAAGATTGGACACTATATGGGAGCTACACCTTC.